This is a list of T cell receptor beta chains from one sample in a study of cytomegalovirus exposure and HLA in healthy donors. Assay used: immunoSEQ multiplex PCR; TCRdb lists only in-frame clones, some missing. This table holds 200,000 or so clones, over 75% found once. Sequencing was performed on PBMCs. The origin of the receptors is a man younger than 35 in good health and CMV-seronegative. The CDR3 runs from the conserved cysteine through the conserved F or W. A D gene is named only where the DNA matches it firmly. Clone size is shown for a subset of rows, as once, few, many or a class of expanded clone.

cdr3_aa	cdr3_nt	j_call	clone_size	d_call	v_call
CASSPGSPGTQYF	TGCGCCAGCAGCCCCGGGTCCCCGGGTACGCAGTATTTT	TRBJ2-3	.	.	TRBV5-1
CASSQNRVSGYEQYF	TGCGCCAGCAGCCAAAACAGGGTCTCCGGCTACGAGCAGTACTTC	TRBJ2-7	.	.	TRBV4-3
CASSLSSYEKLFF	TGTGCCAGCAGCTTATCGTCGTATGAAAAACTGTTTTTT	TRBJ1-4	.	.	TRBV7-2
CASSQGLAGEDEQFF	TGTGCCAGCAGTCAGGGACTAGCGGGAGAAGATGAGCAGTTCTTC	TRBJ2-1	.	TRBD2	TRBV2
CASSLGGEADTQYF	TGTGCCAGCAGCTTGGGGGGGGAAGCAGATACGCAGTATTTT	TRBJ2-3	.	TRBD2	TRBV7-3
CASSQDGWAGGTGELFF	TGTGCCAGCAGCCAAGATGGGTGGGCAGGGGGCACCGGGGAGCTGTTTTTT	TRBJ2-2	.	TRBD1	TRBV4-2
CASSQDLDIGQGSGYTF	TGCGCCAGCAGCCAAGATCTAGATATAGGACAGGGAAGCGGCTACACCTTC	TRBJ1-2	.	TRBD1	TRBV4-3
CASSFVGSTDTQYF	TGTGCCAGCAGCTTCGTCGGGAGCACAGATACGCAGTATTTT	TRBJ2-3	.	.	TRBV5-6
CASRGIGGVGYGYTF	TGTGCCAGCAGAGGTATCGGCGGGGTTGGCTATGGCTACACCTTC	TRBJ1-2	.	.	TRBV6-1
CARGGATGELFF	TGTGCCAGAGGAGGGGCCACCGGGGAGCTGTTTTTT	TRBJ2-2	.	.	TRBV7-9
CASSSSGRAQGELFF	TGTGCCAGCAGTTCTAGCGGGAGGGCCCAAGGGGAGCTGTTTTTT	TRBJ2-2	.	TRBD2	TRBV5-4
CASSDWDSQDSQFF	TGTGCCAGCAGTGACTGGGACTCCCAGGATTCGCAGTTCTTC	TRBJ2-1	.	.	TRBV6-5
CASTLRGGNQPQHF	TGTGCCAGCACCCTCCGGGGAGGCAATCAGCCCCAGCATTTT	TRBJ1-5	.	.	TRBV28
CASSPSRAGEQFF	TGTGCCAGCAGCCCTTCGAGGGCAGGTGAGCAGTTCTTC	TRBJ2-1	few	.	TRBV14
CASRPPGTGIIQYF	TGTGCCAGCAGACCTCCCGGGACAGGGATCATTCAGTACTTC	TRBJ2-4	.	TRBD1	TRBV11-2
CASSRDTGEDYGCTF	TGTGCCAGCAGTCGAGACACAGGGGAAGACTATGGCTGCACCTTC	TRBJ1-2	.	TRBD1	TRBV6-5
CSERRTEAFF	TGCAGCGAGCGTCGGACTGAAGCTTTCTTT	TRBJ1-1	.	.	TRBV29-1
CATSEVRNTEAFF	TGTGCCACCTCGGAGGTGCGGAACACTGAAGCTTTCTTT	TRBJ1-1	.	.	TRBV6-5
CASSLAQGRPSNTEAFF	TGTGCCAGCAGCTTGGCACAGGGCCGACCGTCGAACACTGAAGCTTTCTTT	TRBJ1-1	.	.	TRBV5-6
CASSQVSPLNTEAFF	TGTGCCAGCAGCCAAGTTAGTCCTTTGAACACTGAAGCTTTCTTT	TRBJ1-1	.	.	TRBV14
CASSLPGGTDTQYF	TGTGCCAGCAGCCTCCCGGGGGGGACAGATACGCAGTATTTT	TRBJ2-3	.	TRBD2	TRBV13
CASSTQVGNYGYTF	TGTGCCAGCAGCACCCAGGTTGGGAACTATGGCTACACCTTC	TRBJ1-2	.	.	TRBV7-9
CASSVSPDTGNTIYF	TGTGCCAGCAGCGTAAGTCCCGACACAGGAAACACCATATATTTT	TRBJ1-3	.	.	TRBV9
CASSQLAGGSQETQYF	TGCGCCAGCAGCCAACTAGCGGGGGGCAGCCAAGAGACCCAGTACTTC	TRBJ2-5	.	TRBD2	TRBV4-3
CASSQTPQGTNTEAFF	TGTGCCAGCAGCCAAACACCACAGGGGACGAACACTGAAGCTTTCTTT	TRBJ1-1	.	TRBD1	TRBV4-2
CASSKRDREAFF	TGTGCCAGCAGCAAACGGGACAGGGAAGCTTTCTTT	TRBJ1-1	.	TRBD1	TRBV6-1
CASSLSRGGTEAFF	TGTGCCAGCAGCCTTTCCCGAGGAGGCACTGAAGCTTTCTTT	TRBJ1-1	.	.	TRBV14
CASSWGLDEQYF	TGTGCCAGCAGCTGGGGACTGGACGAGCAGTACTTC	TRBJ2-7	.	.	TRBV5-4
CASSSPGTPNTEAFF	TGTGCCAGCAGTTCTCCCGGGACACCGAACACTGAAGCTTTCTTT	TRBJ1-1	.	.	TRBV28
CSVVVAVGLETQYF	TGCAGCGTTGTGGTTGCGGTAGGTCTGGAGACCCAGTACTTC	TRBJ2-5	.	.	TRBV29-1
CASKDRDRSSYEQYF	TGTGCCAGCAAAGACCGGGACAGGAGCTCCTACGAGCAGTACTTC	TRBJ2-7	.	TRBD1	TRBV2
CSVEDLGQGDGELFF	TGCAGCGTTGAAGATCTTGGGCAGGGGGACGGGGAGCTGTTTTTT	TRBJ2-2	.	TRBD1	TRBV29-1
CASSLGQGVGNAIYF	TGTGCCAGCAGTTTAGGCCAGGGCGTTGGAAACGCCATATATTTT	TRBJ1-3	.	.	TRBV27
CASSFGGQETQYF	TGTGCCAGCAGCTTCGGCGGCCAAGAGACCCAGTACTTC	TRBJ2-5	once	.	TRBV7-9
CASLKQGPTNEKLFF	TGTGCCAGCCTAAAACAGGGACCAACTAATGAAAAACTGTTTTTT	TRBJ1-4	.	.	TRBV28
CATSTRGPSGRSFEQFF	TGTGCCACCAGCACGAGAGGCCCTAGCGGGAGATCGTTTGAGCAGTTCTTC	TRBJ2-1	.	TRBD2	TRBV15
CASSLNTGDYNEQFF	TGTGCCAGCAGCTTAAACACAGGGGATTACAATGAGCAGTTCTTC	TRBJ2-1	.	TRBD1	TRBV7-3